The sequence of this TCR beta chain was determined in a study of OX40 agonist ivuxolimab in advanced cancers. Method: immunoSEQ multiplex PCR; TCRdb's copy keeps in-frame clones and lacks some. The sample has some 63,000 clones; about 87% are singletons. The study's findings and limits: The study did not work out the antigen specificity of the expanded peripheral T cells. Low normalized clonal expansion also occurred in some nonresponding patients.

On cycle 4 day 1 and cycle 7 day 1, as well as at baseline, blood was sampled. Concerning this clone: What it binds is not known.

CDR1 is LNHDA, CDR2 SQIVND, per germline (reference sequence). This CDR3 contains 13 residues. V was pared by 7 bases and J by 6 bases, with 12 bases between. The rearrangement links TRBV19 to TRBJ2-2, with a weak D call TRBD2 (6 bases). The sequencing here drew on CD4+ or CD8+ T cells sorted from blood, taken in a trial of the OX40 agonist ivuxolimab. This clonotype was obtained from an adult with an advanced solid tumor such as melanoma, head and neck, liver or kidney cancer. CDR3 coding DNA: TGTGCCAGTAAGGTGCGGGGATCCGGGGAGCTGTTTTTT. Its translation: CASKVRGSGELFF. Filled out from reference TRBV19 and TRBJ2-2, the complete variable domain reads DGGITQSPKYLFRKEGQNVTLSCEQNLNHDAMYWYRQDPGQGLRLIYYSQIVNDFQKGDIAEGYSVSREKKESFPLTVTSAQKNPTAFYLCASKVRGSGELFFGEGSRLTVL.